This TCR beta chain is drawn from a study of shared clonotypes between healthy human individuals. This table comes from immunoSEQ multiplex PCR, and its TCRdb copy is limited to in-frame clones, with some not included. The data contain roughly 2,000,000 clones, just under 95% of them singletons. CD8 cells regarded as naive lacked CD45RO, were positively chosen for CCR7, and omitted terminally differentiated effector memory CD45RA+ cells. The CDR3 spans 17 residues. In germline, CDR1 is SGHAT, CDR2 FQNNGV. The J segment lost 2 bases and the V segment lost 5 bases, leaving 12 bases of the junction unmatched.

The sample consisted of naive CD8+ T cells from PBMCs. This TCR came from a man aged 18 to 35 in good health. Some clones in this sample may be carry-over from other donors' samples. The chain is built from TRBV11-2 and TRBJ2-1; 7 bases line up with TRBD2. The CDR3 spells CASSPFLSGGTYNEQFF. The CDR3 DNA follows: TGTGCCAGCAGCCCCTTCTTGTCGGGGGGTACCTACAATGAGCAGTTCTTC.